This T cell receptor (beta chain) is from a study of regulatory T cells in long-lasting Graves disease. The overall study: With positive TSH receptor antibodies and over 5 years of antithyroid drugs, Graves' disease was considered persistent. Study results and limitations: Persistent Graves' patients showed less TCR diversity than newly diagnosed patients showed.

Relying on iRepertoire HTBI primers and Arm-PCR of CDR3 regions, the team built TCR beta libraries. TCRdb ran MiXCR on the multiplex PCR reads and lists one entry per CDR3 protein. The sample has some 340,000 distinct CDR3 sequences, roughly 23% seen once. Ten or more counts support this clonotype. Antigen: not known. Between the trimmed V and J ends, which lost 2 bases and 3 bases, there was a span of 4 bases. This CDR3 spans 13 amino acids. Germline V gives CDR1 MDHEN, CDR2 SYDVKM. Described time point: persistent/refractory GD, antithyroid drugs over 5 years with positive TRAb. With RNA extracted from PBMCs as input, the TCR library was made.

The TCR was taken from a woman in her 40s with Graves disease. The J gene is TRBJ2-2, the V gene TRBV28; D remains unclear. The sequences come from peripheral blood mononuclear cells (PBMCs), collected when the disease was refractory, from a patient treated with antithyroid drugs. This CDR3 reads CASSLLDTGELFF. Written as DNA, the CDR3 is TGTGCCAGCAGTTTACTAGACACCGGGGAGCTGTTTTTT.